This T cell receptor (beta chain) was identified during a study of T cell responses to AZD1222 COVID-19 vaccine. General observations from the study: Clonal diversity was possibly underestimated; the donors were predominantly white British and more often female. The reported proportion of spike-specific TCRs targeting unmutated variant regions was nearly half. The repertoires were collected only after the peak T cell response.

Germline values: CDR1 LGHDT, CDR2 YNNKEL (reference sequence). The V gene lost 0 bases and the J gene lost 6 bases, with 12 bases spanning the gap. This CDR3 has 14 residues. Measured with immunoSEQ multiplex PCR; TCRdb has only the in-frame clones, and not every one. In the table there are 150,000 or so clones, approximately 91% of which are singletons. Concerning this clone itself: The antigen is not known.

Sequenced here: peripheral blood, sampled 28 days after the second AZD1222 dose. The receptor was isolated from an adult who received the AZD1222 COVID-19 vaccine. The chain combines TRBV3-1 (or the pseudogene TRBV3-2) with TRBJ2-7; D remains unclear. The CDR3: CASSQDVVGSEQYF. The CDR3 DNA follows: TGTGCCAGCAGCCAAGACGTTGTGGGAAGCGAGCAGTACTTC.